This TCR beta chain was obtained from a study of beta chain features in type 1 diabetes. Reverse transcription of all isolated RNA meant that expressed TCRB transcripts were sequenced. TCRdb's table, derived via immunoSEQ multiplex PCR, lists solely in-frame clones and lacks some. The table includes around 300,000 clones, more than 9.5% detected once. There are 13 residues in the CDR3. Germline trimming cut 4 bases from V and 4 bases from J; bases unmatched to any gene: 4. From germline, CDR1 is SGHRS and CDR2 YFSETQ. Sequencing was performed on naive CD4+ T cells from blood. The clonotype originates from a woman aged 25-40 years in good health. The rearrangement uses TRBV5-1 and TRBJ1-1; TRBD1 aligns across 7 bases. In DNA form, the CDR3 reads TGCGCCAGCAGCGCAGGGGGAAGCACTGAAGCTTTCTTT. Protein product: CASSAGGSTEAFF.